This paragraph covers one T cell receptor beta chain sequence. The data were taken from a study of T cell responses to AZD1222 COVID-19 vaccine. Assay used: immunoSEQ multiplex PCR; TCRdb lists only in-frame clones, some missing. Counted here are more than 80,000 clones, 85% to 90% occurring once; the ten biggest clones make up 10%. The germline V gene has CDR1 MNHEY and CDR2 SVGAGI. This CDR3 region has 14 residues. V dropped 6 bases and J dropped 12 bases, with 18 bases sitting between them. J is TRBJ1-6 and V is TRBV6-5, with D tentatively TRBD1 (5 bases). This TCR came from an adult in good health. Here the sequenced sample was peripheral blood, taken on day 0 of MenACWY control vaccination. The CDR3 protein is CASRDDRINRPLHF. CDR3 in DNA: TGTGCCAGCAGGGATGACAGAATCAACCGACCCCTCCACTTT.